This T cell receptor (beta chain) was obtained from a study of early stage breast cancer tumors. From germline, CDR1 is MNHNY and CDR2 SVGAGI (reference sequence). This CDR3 contains 13 residues. Trimming stripped 7 bases from V and 10 bases from J, with 14 bases between. Produced via immunoSEQ multiplex PCR; TCRdb's table is partial and in-frame only. The sample carries over 7,500 clones, roughly 60% recorded once. The sequence was collected from a person aged 60 to 70 with breast cancer. Input material: breast tumor tissue. The V gene is TRBV6-6, the J gene TRBJ1-6, with D possibly matching TRBD1 (5 bases). The CDR3 sequence: CASTGGAGSPLHF. CDR3 nucleotide sequence: TGTGCCAGCACCGGGGGAGCGGGGTCACCCCTCCACTTT.